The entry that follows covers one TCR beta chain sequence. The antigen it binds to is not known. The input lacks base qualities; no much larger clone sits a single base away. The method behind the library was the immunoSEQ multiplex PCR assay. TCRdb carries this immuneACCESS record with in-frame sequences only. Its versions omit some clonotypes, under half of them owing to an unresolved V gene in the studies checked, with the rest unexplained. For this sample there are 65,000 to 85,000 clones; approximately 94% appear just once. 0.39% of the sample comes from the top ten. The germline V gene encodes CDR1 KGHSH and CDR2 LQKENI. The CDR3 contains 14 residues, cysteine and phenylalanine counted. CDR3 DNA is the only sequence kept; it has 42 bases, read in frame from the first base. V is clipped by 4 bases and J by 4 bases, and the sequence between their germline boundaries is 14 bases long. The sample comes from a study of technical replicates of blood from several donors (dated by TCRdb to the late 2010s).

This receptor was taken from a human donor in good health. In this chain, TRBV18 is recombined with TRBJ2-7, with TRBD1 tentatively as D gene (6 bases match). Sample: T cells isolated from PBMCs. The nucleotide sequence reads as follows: TGTGCCAGCTCACAGGGGGTTTCGGTTTACGAGCAGTACTTC. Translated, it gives CASSQGVSVYEQYF.